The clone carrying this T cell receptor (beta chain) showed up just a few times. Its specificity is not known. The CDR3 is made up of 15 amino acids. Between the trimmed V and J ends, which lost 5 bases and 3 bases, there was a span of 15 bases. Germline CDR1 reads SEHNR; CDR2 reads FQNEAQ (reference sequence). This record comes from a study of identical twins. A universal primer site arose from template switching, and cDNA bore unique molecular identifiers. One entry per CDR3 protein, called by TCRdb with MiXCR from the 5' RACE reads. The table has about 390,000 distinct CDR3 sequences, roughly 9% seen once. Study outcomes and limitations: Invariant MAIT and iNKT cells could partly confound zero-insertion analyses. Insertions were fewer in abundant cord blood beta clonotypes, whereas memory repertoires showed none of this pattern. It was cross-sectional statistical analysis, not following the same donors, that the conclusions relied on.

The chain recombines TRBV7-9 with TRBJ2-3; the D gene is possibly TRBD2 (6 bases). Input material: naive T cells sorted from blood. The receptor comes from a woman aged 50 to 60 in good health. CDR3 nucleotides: TGTGCCAGCAGCGCCCGACTAGAGGCTACAGATACGCAGTATTTT. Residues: CASSARLEATDTQYF.